The 27 T cell receptor beta chains in this list originate from one sample, sequenced in a study of cytomegalovirus exposure and HLA in healthy donors. Measured with immunoSEQ multiplex PCR; TCRdb has only the in-frame clones, and not every one. Of a few hundred thousand clones in the sample, roughly 90% were seen once. Sequencing input: PBMCs. The receptors originated from a man aged 18-30 years in good health and CMV-seropositive.

The V gene is TRBV29-1, the J gene TRBJ1-1; tentatively, D is TRBD1 (6 bases). Germline-derived CDR1 and CDR2 are SQVTM and ANQGSEA. This CDR3 is 13 amino acids long. V lost 2 bases, J lost 3 bases, and 10 bases lay in between. The CDR3 nucleotides are TGCAGCGTTGAAACAGGGTCCTACACTGAAGCTTTCTTT. Its translation: CSVETGSYTEAFF. Full variable domain (missing parts from reference TRBV29-1 and TRBJ1-1): SAVISQKPSRDICQRGTSLTIQCQVDSQVTMMFWYRQQPGQSLTLIATANQGSEATYESGFVIDKFPISRPNLTFSTLTVSNMSPEDSSIYLCSVETGSYTEAFFGQGTRLTVV.

This sequence joins TRBV28 and TRBJ1-1; possible D gene TRBD1, 5 bases. CDR3 length equals 13 residues. The V gene's germline CDR1 is MDHEN and CDR2 SYDVKM. The V end was cut by 3 bases, the J end by 6 bases, with 11 bases between. The CDR3 spells CASSFIGAPEAFF. CDR3 in DNA: TGTGCCAGCAGTTTTATTGGGGCACCTGAAGCTTTCTTT. The variable domain in full, completed from reference TRBV28 and TRBJ1-1, reads DVKVTQSSRYLVKRTGEKVFLECVQDMDHENMFWYRQDPGLGLRLIYFSYDVKMKEKGDIPEGYSVSREKKERFSLILESASTNQTSMYLCASSFIGAPEAFFGQGTRLTVV.

As for this clone: Other nucleotide sequences in the sample specify the same CDR3. V gene TRBV18 combines with J gene TRBJ2-7; D is tentatively TRBD1 or TRBD2 (6 bases each). The CDR3 covers 13 residues. Germline CDR1 KGHSH, CDR2 LQKENI. The V end lost 1 base, the J end lost 7 bases, and 11 bases lay between the germline ends. The CDR3 reads CASSPLGGYEQYF. The DNA of the CDR3 is TGTGCCAGCTCACCACTGGGGGGCTATGAGCAGTACTTC. Supplemented by reference TRBV18 and TRBJ2-7, the full variable domain reads NAGVMQNPRHLVRRRGQEARLRCSPMKGHSHVYWYRQLPEEGLKFMVYLQKENIIDESGMPKERFSAEFPKEGPSILRIQQVVRGDSAAYFCASSPLGGYEQYFGPGTRLTVT.

The chain is built from TRBV2 and TRBJ1-5; D not resolved. Germline V gene data show CDR1 as SNHLY and CDR2 as FYNNEI. The CDR3 loop spans 14 amino acids. V lost 3 bases and J lost 4, with 10 bases in between. Here the CDR3 reads CASSEITVNQPQHF. Here the CDR3 DNA reads TGTGCCAGCAGTGAGATAACGGTTAATCAGCCCCAGCATTTT.

The V gene is TRBV27, the J gene TRBJ2-3, with TRBD2 matching 9 bases. Losses at the gene ends were 7 bases for V and 2 bases for J; bases not matched to a gene: 7. Germline CDR1 MNHEY, CDR2 SMNVEV (reference sequence). The CDR3 loop spans 15 amino acids. The CDR3 DNA follows: TGTGCCAGCAATCAGGCGGGAGGGCCCACAGATACGCAGTATTTT. It translates to CASNQAGGPTDTQYF.

The chain combines TRBV28 with TRBJ1-2; 7 bases fit TRBD1. Germline V lookup: CDR1 MDHEN, CDR2 SYDVKM. V shed 5 bases, J shed 7 bases, and the junction held 13 bases outside the gene matches. The CDR3 runs 15 residues. The CDR3 region has the DNA TGTGCCAGCAGTCCCGGGGGAGGGGGCAACCGTGGCTACACCTTC. This sequence encodes CASSPGGGGNRGYTF.

This chain uses TRBV14 with TRBJ1-5; possibly TRBD1 for D (6 bases). V was clipped by 5 bases and J by 11 bases, with 16 bases between them. The CDR3 runs 13 residues. The germline CDR1 and CDR2 sequences are SGHDN and FVKESK. The CDR3 nucleotides are TGTGCCAGCAGCACGGGCCCCGCAGGGGCCCAGCATTTT. It codes for CASSTGPAGAQHF. Looking up the rest from reference TRBV14 and TRBJ1-5 gives the full variable domain: EAGVTQFPSHSVIEKGQTVTLRCDPISGHDNLYWYRRVMGKEIKFLLHFVKESKQDESGMPNNRFLAERTGGTYSTLKVQPAELEDSGVYFCASSTGPAGAQHFGDGTRLSIL.

The chain's CDR3 is CASSPNSGAGETQYF. The CDR3 bases are TGTGCCAGCTCACCAAATTCCGGGGCGGGAGAGACCCAGTACTTC. V is TRBV18 and J is TRBJ2-5, with D perhaps TRBD1 or TRBD2 (5 bases each). CDR1 is KGHSH, CDR2 LQKENI, per germline. The length of the CDR3 is 15 residues. V lost 2 bases and J lost 4, with 14 bases in between.

The chain has TRBV2 and TRBJ2-7; a weak D match, TRBD1 (5 bases). V was shortened by 6 bases and J by 2 bases, with 14 bases between the two germline ends. Germline CDR1 SNHLY, CDR2 FYNNEI. The CDR3 length is 14 residues. CDR3 sequence (DNA): TGTGCCAGCAGCCAGACAGCAAAACCCTACGAGCAGTACTTC. Translated: CASSQTAKPYEQYF.

The CDR3: CASSEYGQGVNEQFF. For the CDR3, the DNA is TGTGCCAGCAGTGAATATGGACAGGGGGTTAATGAGCAGTTCTTC. The V and J genes are TRBV2 and TRBJ2-1, with 10 bases matching TRBD1. There are 15 residues in the CDR3. The V and J ends lost 2 bases and 7 bases, in that order; junction bases with no gene match: 5. Germline CDR1 and CDR2: SNHLY and FYNNEI.

This chain links TRBV9 with TRBJ1-1; a possible D gene is TRBD1 (6 bases). The germline gives CDR1 SGDLS, CDR2 YYNGEE. The CDR3 totals 14 residues. Trimming took off 0 bases at V and 7 bases at J, with 13 bases between the two ends. The CDR3 spells CASSVGRGASEAFF. The CDR3 nucleotides read TGTGCCAGCAGCGTAGGCAGGGGTGCTAGTGAAGCTTTCTTT.

The chain couples TRBV4-1 to TRBJ1-5; D is perhaps TRBD1 (5 bases). The germline V gene has CDR1 MGHRA and CDR2 YSYEKL. V was trimmed by 1 base and J by 7 bases, leaving 11 bases between them. CDR3 length equals 14 residues. The CDR3 here is CASSQVWGGQPQHF. The CDR3 coding sequence is TGCGCCAGCAGCCAAGTTTGGGGGGGACAGCCCCAGCATTTT.

The sample holds a few counts of this clone. The chain employs TRBV5-1 and TRBJ2-1; perhaps TRBD1 as D (5 bases). The length of the CDR3 is 14 residues. Germline CDR1 and CDR2: SGHRS and YFSETQ. The V end was cut by 3 bases, the J end by 4 bases, with 11 bases between. As DNA, the CDR3 is TGCGCCAGCAGCTGGGGCCCCTTGTACAATGAGCAGTTCTTC. Encoded protein: CASSWGPLYNEQFF.

There are a few counts of this clone. The chain joins TRBV7-2 to TRBJ1-4; D gene uncertain. V lost 5 bases and J 0 bases, leaving 10 bases between the germline ends. Germline V CDR1 and CDR2: SGHTA, FQGNSA. The CDR3 totals 15 residues. In DNA, the CDR3 is TGTGCCAGCAGCGGTCACTACGCAACTAATGAAAAACTGTTTTTT. It translates to CASSGHYATNEKLFF.

The chain couples TRBV5-6 to TRBJ1-1; D not resolved. The CDR3 has 12 residues. Trimming shortened V by 4 bases and J by 5 bases, and 9 bases separated the two germline ends. Germline V CDR1 and CDR2: SGHDT, YYEEEE. CDR3 sequence (DNA): TGTGCCAGCAGCCTAGACCCTACTGAAGCTTTCTTT. Amino acid sequence: CASSLDPTEAFF.

V gene TRBV5-4 combines with J gene TRBJ2-5; 7 bases are a match to TRBD2. The CDR3 runs 15 residues. Unmatched junction bases numbered 7, after V lost 0 bases and J lost 5 bases. Per germline, CDR1 SGHNT and CDR2 YYREEE (reference sequence). CDR3 protein: CASSLGDGGSETQYF. The CDR3 DNA reads as TGTGCCAGCAGCTTGGGAGACGGGGGGTCGGAGACCCAGTACTTC.

J is TRBJ2-7 and V is TRBV11-2; D uncertain. The CDR3 spans 15 residues. Germline loops: CDR1 SGHAT, CDR2 FQNNGV. V was clipped by 0 bases and J by 1 base, with 10 bases between them. Here the CDR3 reads CASSLDRPRSYEQYF. CDR3 in DNA: TGTGCCAGCAGCTTAGATCGTCCCCGATCCTACGAGCAGTACTTC. Full variable domain (outside the CDR3, taken from reference TRBV11-2 and TRBJ2-7): EAGVAQSPRYKIIEKRQSVAFWCNPISGHATLYWYQQILGQGPKLLIQFQNNGVVDDSQLPKDRFSAERLKGVDSTLKIQPAKLEDSAVYLCASSLDRPRSYEQYFGPGTRLTVT.

The V call is TRBV7-9, the J call TRBJ2-7; D not certain. CDR1 and CDR2 from the germline V gene are SEHNR and FQNEAQ (reference sequence). Trimming stripped 6 bases from V and 2 bases from J, with 14 bases between. The CDR3 is 14 residues long. The CDR3 reads CASSLPTSTYEQYF. DNA of the CDR3: TGTGCCAGCAGTTTGCCGACCAGCACCTACGAGCAGTACTTC.

The rearrangement joins TRBV11-2 to TRBJ1-3; 7 nucleotides match TRBD1. The CDR3 contains 14 residues. V dropped 7 bases and J dropped 3; count of bases not matched to a gene: 6. From germline, CDR1 is SGHAT and CDR2 FQNNGV. The CDR3 DNA follows: TGTGCCAGCAACGACAGGGCGGGTGGAAACACCATATATTTT. This encodes CASNDRAGGNTIYF.

The rearrangement links TRBV11-2 to TRBJ1-2; TRBD1 is a possible D gene (5 bases). Deletions cut 1 base from V and 4 bases from J, with 10 bases between. Germline V gene data show CDR1 as SGHAT and CDR2 as FQNNGV. CDR3 length equals 14 residues. CDR3 DNA: TGTGCCAGCAGCTTAGTCCAGGGCTCCTATGGCTACACCTTC. Its translation is CASSLVQGSYGYTF.

The chain is built from TRBV9 and TRBJ1-2; 7 nucleotides agree with TRBD1. This CDR3 comprises 16 residues. Germline lookup yields CDR1 SGDLS and CDR2 YYNGEE. V trimming: 0 bases; J trimming: 3 bases; junction bases outside the gene matches: 8. The CDR3 DNA is TGTGCCAGCAGCGTAGAAGGAACAGGGGCTGACTATGGCTACACCTTC. Protein: CASSVEGTGADYGYTF.

V usage is TRBV5-4 and J usage is TRBJ2-6; the D is unclear. Germline V lookup: CDR1 SGHNT, CDR2 YYREEE (reference sequence). The CDR3 totals 15 residues. Trimming took 4 bases from V and 0 from J, leaving 8 bases between them. The CDR3: CASSRMHSGANVLTF. The CDR3 coding sequence is TGTGCCAGCAGCCGAATGCACTCTGGGGCCAACGTCCTGACTTTC. The entire variable domain, with the rest obtained from reference TRBV5-4 and TRBJ2-6, is as follows: ETGVTQSPTHLIKTRGQQVTLRCSSQSGHNTVSWYQQALGQGPQFIFQYYREEENGRGNFPPRFSGLQFPNYSSELNVNALELDDSALYLCASSRMHSGANVLTFGAGSRLTVL.

The chain couples TRBV16 to TRBJ1-2; D gene ambiguous. The CDR3 covers 14 residues. Germline V gene lookup returns CDR1 KGHSY and CDR2 FQNENV. V was clipped by 4 bases and J by 4 bases, with 13 bases between them. CDR3 DNA: TGTGCCAGCAGCCGCCAACCCCCAGTCTATGGCTACACCTTC. This sequence encodes CASSRQPPVYGYTF.

CDR3 loop: CASTAQGFETQYF. In DNA form, the CDR3 reads TGTGCCAGCACCGCGCAGGGATTTGAGACCCAGTACTTC. This chain uses TRBV2 with TRBJ2-5, with D maybe TRBD1 (5 bases). The V gene lost 7 bases and the J gene lost 5 bases, with 14 bases spanning the gap. Germline V CDR1 and CDR2: SNHLY, FYNNEI. The CDR3 covers 13 residues.

This chain connects TRBV9 to TRBJ2-3, with 8 positions matching TRBD1. Germline-derived CDR1 and CDR2 are SGDLS and YYNGEE. J was trimmed by 4 bases and V by 0 bases; bases with no gene match: 4. The CDR3 runs 15 residues. For the CDR3, the DNA is TGTGCCAGCAGCGTAGAGACAGGGGTACCAGATACGCAGTATTTT. Translating gives CASSVETGVPDTQYF.

V usage is TRBV5-1 and J usage is TRBJ2-1; TRBD2 matches at 8 bases. From germline, CDR1 is SGHRS and CDR2 YFSETQ. J lost 5 bases, V lost 4 bases, and 8 bases had no gene match. This CDR3 contains 15 residues. The chain's CDR3 is CASSHSSGRDNEQFF. CDR3 bases: TGCGCCAGCAGCCATTCTAGCGGGCGCGACAATGAGCAGTTCTTC.

V gene TRBV18 combines with J gene TRBJ2-7, with D possibly matching TRBD2 (5 bases). The V and J ends lost 2 bases and 5 bases respectively, with 16 bases between them. The CDR3 totals 15 residues. Germline CDR1 reads KGHSH; CDR2 reads LQKENI. CDR3 nucleotide sequence: TGTGCCAGCTCACCAGAGGGTAGAGGCGGCCACGAGCAGTACTTC. It specifies CASSPEGRGGHEQYF.